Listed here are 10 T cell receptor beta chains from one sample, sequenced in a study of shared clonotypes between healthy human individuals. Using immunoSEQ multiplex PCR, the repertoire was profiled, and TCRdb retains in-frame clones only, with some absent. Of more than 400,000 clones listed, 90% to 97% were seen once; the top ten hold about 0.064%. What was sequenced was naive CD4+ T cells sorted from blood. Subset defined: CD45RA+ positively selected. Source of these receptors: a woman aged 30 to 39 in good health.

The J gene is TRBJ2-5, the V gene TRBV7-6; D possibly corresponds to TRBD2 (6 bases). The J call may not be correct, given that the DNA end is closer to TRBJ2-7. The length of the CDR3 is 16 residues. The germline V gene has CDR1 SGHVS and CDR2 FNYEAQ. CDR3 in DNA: TGTGCCAGCAGCCTATCCACGGGACTTAAACCCTACGAGCAGTACTTC. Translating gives CASSLSTGLKPYEQYF.

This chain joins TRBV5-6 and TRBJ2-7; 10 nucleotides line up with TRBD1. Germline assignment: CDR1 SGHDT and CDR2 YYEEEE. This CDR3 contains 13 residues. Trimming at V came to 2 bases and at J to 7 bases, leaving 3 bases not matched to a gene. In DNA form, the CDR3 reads TGTGCCAGCAGCTTATGGACAGGGGGAGAGCAGTACTTC. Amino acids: CASSLWTGGEQYF. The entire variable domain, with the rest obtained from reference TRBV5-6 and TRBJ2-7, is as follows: DAGVTQSPTHLIKTRGQQVTLRCSPKSGHDTVSWYQQALGQGPQFIFQYYEEEERQRGNFPDRFSGHQFPNYSSELNVNALLLGDSALYLCASSLWTGGEQYFGPGTRLTVT.

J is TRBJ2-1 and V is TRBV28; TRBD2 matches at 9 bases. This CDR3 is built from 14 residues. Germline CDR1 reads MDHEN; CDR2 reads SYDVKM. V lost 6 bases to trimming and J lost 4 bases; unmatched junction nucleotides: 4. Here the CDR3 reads CASSPSGMYNEQFF. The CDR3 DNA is TGTGCCAGCAGCCCTAGCGGGATGTACAATGAGCAGTTCTTC.

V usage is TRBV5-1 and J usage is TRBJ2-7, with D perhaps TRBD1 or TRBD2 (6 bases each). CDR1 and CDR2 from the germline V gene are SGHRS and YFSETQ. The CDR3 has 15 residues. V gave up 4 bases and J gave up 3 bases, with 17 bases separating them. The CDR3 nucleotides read TGCGCCAGCAGCCAGGGTATAGGGGGGAACTACGAGCAGTACTTC. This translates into CASSQGIGGNYEQYF.

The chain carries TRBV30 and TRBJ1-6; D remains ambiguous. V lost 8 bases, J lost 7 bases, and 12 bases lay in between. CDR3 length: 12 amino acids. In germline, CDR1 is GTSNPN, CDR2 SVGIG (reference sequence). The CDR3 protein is CAGNRQNSPLHF. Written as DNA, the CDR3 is TGTGCCGGGAACCGTCAAAATTCACCCCTCCACTTT.

CDR3 residues: CASSGDRTYEQYF. The CDR3 DNA follows: TGTGCCAGCAGCGGCGACAGAACCTACGAGCAGTACTTC. This rearrangement joins TRBV7-9 to TRBJ2-5; possibly TRBD1 for D (5 bases). The assigned J gene may be wrong: the sequence end matches TRBJ2-7 better. Germline CDR1 SEHNR, CDR2 FQNEAQ (reference sequence). There are 13 residues in the CDR3.

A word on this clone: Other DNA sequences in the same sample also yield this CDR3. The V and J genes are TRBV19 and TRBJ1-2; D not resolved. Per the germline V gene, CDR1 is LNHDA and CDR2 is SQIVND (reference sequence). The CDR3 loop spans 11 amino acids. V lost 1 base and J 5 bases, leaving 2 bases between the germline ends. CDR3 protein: CASSIGYGYTF. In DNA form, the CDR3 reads TGTGCCAGTAGTATAGGGTATGGCTACACCTTC. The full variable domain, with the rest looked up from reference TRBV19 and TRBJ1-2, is DGGITQSPKYLFRKEGQNVTLSCEQNLNHDAMYWYRQDPGQGLRLIYYSQIVNDFQKGDIAEGYSVSREKKESFPLTVTSAQKNPTAFYLCASSIGYGYTFGSGTRLTVV.

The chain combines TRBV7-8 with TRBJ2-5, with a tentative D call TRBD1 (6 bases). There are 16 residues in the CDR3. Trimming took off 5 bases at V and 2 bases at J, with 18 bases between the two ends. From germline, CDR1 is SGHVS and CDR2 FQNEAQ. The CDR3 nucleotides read TGTGCCAGCAGCCCCCCGCCCAGGGGTACTCAAGAGACCCAGTACTTC. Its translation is CASSPPPRGTQETQYF.

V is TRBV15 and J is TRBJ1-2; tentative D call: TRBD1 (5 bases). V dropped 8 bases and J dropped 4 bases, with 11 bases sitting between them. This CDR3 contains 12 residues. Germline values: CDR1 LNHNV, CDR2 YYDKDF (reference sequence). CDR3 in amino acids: CATRTGGYGYTF. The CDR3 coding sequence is TGTGCCACCCGAACAGGAGGCTATGGCTACACCTTC.

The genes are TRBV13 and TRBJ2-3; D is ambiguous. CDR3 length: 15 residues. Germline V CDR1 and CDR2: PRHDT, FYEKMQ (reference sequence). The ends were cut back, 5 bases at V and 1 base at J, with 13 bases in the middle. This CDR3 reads CASSLYYGGTDTQYF. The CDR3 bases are TGTGCCAGCAGCCTCTACTATGGCGGCACAGATACGCAGTATTTT.